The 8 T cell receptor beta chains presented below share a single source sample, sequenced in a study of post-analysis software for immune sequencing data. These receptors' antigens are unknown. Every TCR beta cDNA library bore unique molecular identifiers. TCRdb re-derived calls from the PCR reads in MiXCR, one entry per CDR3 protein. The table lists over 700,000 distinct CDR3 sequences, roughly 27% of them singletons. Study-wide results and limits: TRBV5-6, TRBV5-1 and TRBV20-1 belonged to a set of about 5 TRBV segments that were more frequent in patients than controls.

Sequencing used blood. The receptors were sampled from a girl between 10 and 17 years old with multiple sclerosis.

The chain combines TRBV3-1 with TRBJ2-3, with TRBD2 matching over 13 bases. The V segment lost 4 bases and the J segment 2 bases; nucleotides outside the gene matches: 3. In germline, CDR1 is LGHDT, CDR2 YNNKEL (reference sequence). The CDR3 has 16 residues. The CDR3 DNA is TGTGCCAGCAGCCTAGGGACTAGCGGGATCACAGATACGCAGTATTTT. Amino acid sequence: CASSLGTSGITDTQYF.

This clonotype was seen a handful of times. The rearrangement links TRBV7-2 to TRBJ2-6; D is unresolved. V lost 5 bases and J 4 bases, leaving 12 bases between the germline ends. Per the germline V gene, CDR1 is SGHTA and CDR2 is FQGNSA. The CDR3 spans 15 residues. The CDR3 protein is CASSQTVLGANVLTF. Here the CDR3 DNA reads TGTGCCAGCAGCCAAACAGTACTCGGGGCCAACGTCCTGACTTTC.

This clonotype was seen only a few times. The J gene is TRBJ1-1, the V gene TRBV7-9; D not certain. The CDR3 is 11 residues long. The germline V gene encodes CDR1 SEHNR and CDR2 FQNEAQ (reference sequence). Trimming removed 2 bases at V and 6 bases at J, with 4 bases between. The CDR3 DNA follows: TGTGCCAGCAGCTTAAGCCCTGAAGCTTTCTTT. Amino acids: CASSLSPEAFF.

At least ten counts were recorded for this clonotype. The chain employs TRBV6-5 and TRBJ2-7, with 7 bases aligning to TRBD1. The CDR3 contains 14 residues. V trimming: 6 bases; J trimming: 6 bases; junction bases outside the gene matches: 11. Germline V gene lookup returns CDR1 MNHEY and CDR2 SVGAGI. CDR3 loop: CASSRADTGAEQYF. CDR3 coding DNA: TGTGCCAGCAGCCGGGCAGATACAGGGGCCGAGCAGTACTTC.

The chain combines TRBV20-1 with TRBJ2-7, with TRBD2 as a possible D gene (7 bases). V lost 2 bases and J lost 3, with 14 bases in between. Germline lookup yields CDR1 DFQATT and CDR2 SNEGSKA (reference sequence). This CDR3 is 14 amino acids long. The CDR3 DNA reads TGCAGTGCTAGACTGGGGAGGGGGTTCTACGAGCAGTACTTC. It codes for CSARLGRGFYEQYF.

The CDR3 coding sequence is TGCAGTGCTAGAAGGGGACTAGCGGGAGGGCGCTCCTACAATGAGCAGTTCTTC. Protein sequence: CSARRGLAGGRSYNEQFF. The chain has TRBV20-1 and TRBJ2-1, with TRBD2 identical over 16 bases. Trimming cost V 2 bases and J 0 bases; bases outside gene matches: 4. The CDR3 is 18 amino acids. The germline V gene has CDR1 DFQATT and CDR2 SNEGSKA (reference sequence).

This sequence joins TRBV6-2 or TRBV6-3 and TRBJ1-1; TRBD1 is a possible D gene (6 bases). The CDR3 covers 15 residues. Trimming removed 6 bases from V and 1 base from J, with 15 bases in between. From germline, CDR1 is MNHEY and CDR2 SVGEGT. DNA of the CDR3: TGTGCCAGCAGGGAGCAGGGGACGCCGAACACTGAAGCTTTCTTT. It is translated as CASREQGTPNTEAFF.

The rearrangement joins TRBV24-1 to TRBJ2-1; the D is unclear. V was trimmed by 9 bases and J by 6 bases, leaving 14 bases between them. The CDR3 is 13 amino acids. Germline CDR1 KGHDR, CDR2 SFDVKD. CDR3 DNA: TGTGCCACCGCCGGAACTGGCGGCAATGAGCAGTTCTTC. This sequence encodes CATAGTGGNEQFF.